This TCR beta chain was recovered during a study of control samples from healthy donors and cancer patients (dated by TCRdb to about 2020). Comments on this clone: Its target antigen remains unknown. No base qualities exist here, and no much larger clone lies one base off it.

Via the germline V gene, CDR1 is SGHRS and CDR2 YFSETQ. The CDR3 holds 13 amino acids from the cysteine to the phenylalanine. The read is trimmed to its CDR3 DNA, 39 bases read in frame from base 1. V is shortened by 2 bases, J by 1 base, and the region joining them spans 6 bases. The library was produced with the immunoSEQ multiplex PCR assay. The source is immuneACCESS, and TCRdb retained only in-frame sequences with V and J called. Part of the clones is not carried over; for the studies checked, unresolved V genes explain less than half of this, and the remainder is unexplained. Across this sample there are around 30,000 clones, with approximately 86% seen only once. The top ten constitute less than 2% of the sample.

The chain links TRBV5-1 with TRBJ1-1, with no confident D gene call. The sequence was collected from a middle-aged woman with lung cancer. The material sequenced was PBMCs. The CDR3 protein is CASSFGPNTEAFF. At the DNA level, the sequence is TGCGCCAGCAGCTTTGGTCCGAACACTGAAGCTTTCTTT.